This T cell receptor beta chain is from a study of T-cell reconstitution after alpha-beta-depleted transplantation in children. Overall study results and limits: T-cell numbers and diversity one year post-transplant derived largely from freshly generated T cells. Elevated TCRbeta diversity at day 60 was traced, in some patients, to surviving recipient T cells and thymic progenitors. Reported findings indicate that, about two months after transplant, alpha-beta T cells came from several hundred expanded clones, which were derived from non-depleted graft cells.

This clonotype came up many times. Its matching antigen is unknown. Unique molecular identifiers tagged the TCRbeta library. From the PCR reads, TCRdb called clonotypes with MiXCR, one entry per CDR3 protein. The sample includes roughly 220,000 distinct CDR3 sequences, around 8.4% of them seen just once. The germline gives CDR1 SQVTM, CDR2 ANQGSEA. This CDR3 contains 11 residues. Deletions cut 4 bases from V and 3 bases from J, with 6 bases between. This clonotype was obtained from a male patient between 2 and 15 years old who had a stem cell transplant for acute myeloid leukemia, so the T cells may come from the graft donor. The sample here was PBMCs, mostly from graft donor cells, taken 360 days after TCRalphabeta/CD19-depleted stem cell transplant. V usage is TRBV29-1 and J usage is TRBJ1-1; D unresolved. The CDR3 DNA reads TGCAGCGTTGGTTACGACACTGAAGCTTTCTTT. It codes for CSVGYDTEAFF.